Listed here are 28 T cell receptor beta chains from one sample, sequenced in a study of T cell repertoires in cytomegalovirus infection. Their specific antigens are unknown. MiXCR was run by TCRdb on the reads, yielding one entry per CDR3 protein. This table holds approximately 910,000 distinct CDR3 sequences, approximately 31% found once. The sequences come from cultured CD8+ T cells from PBMCs, collected from culture after CMV antigen stimulation. These TCRs come from a human donor in good health (CMV status not recorded). Some clones in this sample may be carry-over from other donors' samples.

This clonotype has just a few counts. This rearrangement joins TRBV7-9 to TRBJ1-1; unclear D gene. V lost 7 bases and J 4 bases, leaving 7 bases between the germline ends. CDR3 length equals 11 residues. The V gene's germline CDR1 is SEHNR and CDR2 FQNEAQ (reference sequence). The DNA of the CDR3 is TGTGCCAGCACCACCCGCACTGAAGCTTTCTTT. Encoded protein: CASTTRTEAFF.

The V call is TRBV15, the J call TRBJ2-7, with 9 nucleotides matching TRBD1. The CDR3 has 15 amino acids. Germline V gene lookup returns CDR1 LNHNV and CDR2 YYDKDF (reference sequence). V shed 2 bases, J shed 6 bases, and the junction held 8 bases outside the gene matches. The CDR3 sequence is CATSRIRDREIEQYF. The DNA for the CDR3 is TGTGCCACCAGCAGAATCCGGGACAGGGAAATCGAGCAGTACTTC.

This sequence joins TRBV24-1 and TRBJ2-7; 13 bases map to TRBD2. Germline assignment: CDR1 KGHDR and CDR2 SFDVKD. CDR3 size: 14 residues. J lost 2 bases, V lost 9 bases, and 3 bases had no gene match. The CDR3 loop reads CATPGLAGPYEQYV. The CDR3 DNA reads TGTGCCACCCCGGGACTAGCGGGGCCCTACGAGCAGTACGTC.

This clonotype has only a few counts. CDR3 sequence: CASSHEGLQTDYNSPLHF. CDR3 DNA sequence: TGTGCCAGCAGCCATGAGGGGCTTCAGACCGACTATAATTCACCCCTCCACTTT. The chain recombines TRBV3-1 with TRBJ1-6, with D tentatively TRBD1 (5 bases). V was cut by 3 bases and J by 3 bases, with 18 bases left in between. In germline, CDR1 is LGHDT, CDR2 YNNKEL (reference sequence). There are 18 residues in the CDR3.

This clonotype appeared a few times. The chain has TRBV7-9 and TRBJ1-3; no reliable D call. V was cut by 1 base and J by 9 bases, with 10 bases left in between. There are 13 residues in the CDR3. Germline V gene lookup returns CDR1 SEHNR and CDR2 FQNEAQ (reference sequence). CDR3 DNA sequence: TGTGCCAGCAGCTTAGTTCAGAAAAGCACCATATATTTT. It yields the protein CASSLVQKSTIYF.

Worth noting for this clonotype: This may be a read error: a much more frequent sequence differs by one nucleotide. The gene calls are TRBV12-3 or TRBV12-4 and TRBJ2-3; D might be TRBD1 (5 bases). The CDR3 spans 14 residues. The CDR3, as DNA: TGTGTCAGCAGTTCGACAGCGACCACAGATACGCAGTATTTT. Its translation is CVSSSTATTDTQYF.

This clonotype was recorded at least ten times. The J gene is TRBJ2-1, the V gene TRBV7-6; D possibly matches TRBD1 or TRBD2 (5 bases each). Germline CDR1 is SGHVS and CDR2 is FNYEAQ. This CDR3 is 15 amino acids long. Trimming left V 6 bases short and J 4 bases short, with 16 bases between. CDR3 nucleotides: TGTGCCAGCAGTTCAGGGCCAGCGGAGTACAATGAGCAGTTCTTC. Encoded protein: CASSSGPAEYNEQFF. The complete variable domain, with remaining parts taken from reference TRBV7-6 and TRBJ2-1, reads GAGVSQSPRYKVTKRGQDVALRCDPISGHVSLYWYRQALGQGPEFLTYFNYEAQQDKSGLPNDRFSAERPEGSISTLTIQRTEQRDSAMYRCASSSGPAEYNEQFFGPGTRLTVL.

V usage is TRBV6-5 and J usage is TRBJ2-1; the match to TRBD1 covers 8 bases. Germline trimming cut 0 bases from V and 6 bases from J; bases unmatched to any gene: 7. CDR1 is MNHEY, CDR2 SVGAGI, per germline. The CDR3 covers 16 residues. This CDR3 is CASSYSAGGNFNEQFF. The DNA of the CDR3 is TGTGCCAGCAGTTACTCGGCAGGGGGCAATTTCAATGAGCAGTTCTTC.

This clonotype has just a few counts. The gene calls are TRBV7-9 and TRBJ2-7; 7 bases are a match to TRBD1. Trimming cost V 7 bases and J 2 bases; bases outside gene matches: 8. The CDR3 is 14 residues long. The germline gives CDR1 SEHNR, CDR2 FQNEAQ (reference sequence). CDR3 nucleotide sequence: TGTGCCAGCAAAGGGACAGTTTTACCCTACGAGCAGTACTTC. This sequence encodes CASKGTVLPYEQYF.

This clonotype was observed at least ten times. The chain employs TRBV7-2 and TRBJ1-1, with 8 bases that match TRBD1. The CDR3 loop spans 15 amino acids. The V gene's germline CDR1 is SGHTA and CDR2 FQGNSA. Trimming cost V 2 bases and J 0 bases; bases outside gene matches: 2. CDR3 amino acids: CASSLMGQVNTEAFF. The CDR3 coding sequence is TGTGCCAGCAGCTTAATGGGACAGGTGAACACTGAAGCTTTCTTT. Looking up the rest from reference TRBV7-2 and TRBJ1-1 gives the full variable domain: GAGVSQSPSNKVTEKGKDVELRCDPISGHTALYWYRQSLGQGLEFLIYFQGNSAPDKSGLPSDRFSAERTGGSVSTLTIQRTQQEDSAVYLCASSLMGQVNTEAFFGQGTRLTVV.

This clonotype has only a few counts. The chain combines TRBV27 with TRBJ2-2; TRBD1 might be the D (6 bases). V lost 7 bases to trimming and J lost 2 bases, with 20 bases between them. Germline V gene data show CDR1 as MNHEY and CDR2 as SMNVEV (reference sequence). The length of the CDR3 is 17 residues. The DNA of the CDR3 is TGTGCCAGCACCCCCCTTTGGCAGGGGATCAACACCGGGGAGCTGTTTTTT. It translates to CASTPLWQGINTGELFF.

The rearrangement joins TRBV12-3 or TRBV12-4 to TRBJ1-6; D is ambiguous. The length of the CDR3 is 12 residues. V lost 5 bases and J lost 8, with 7 bases in between. In DNA form, the CDR3 reads TGTGCCAGCAGTCCTGACCATTCACCCCTCCACTTT. Residues: CASSPDHSPLHF.

The CDR3 reads CASHYRNTIYF. The CDR3 nucleotides are TGTGCGTCGCATTACCGAAACACCATATATTTT. The J gene is TRBJ1-3, the V gene TRBV11-2; no clear D gene. CDR1 and CDR2 from the germline V gene are SGHAT and FQNNGV. This CDR3 has 11 amino acids.

This clonotype appeared many times. The V and J genes are TRBV7-2 and TRBJ1-1, with TRBD1 as a possible D gene (5 bases). The CDR3 spans 14 residues. The V end lost 1 base, the J end lost 4 bases, and 10 bases lay between the germline ends. Germline V gene lookup returns CDR1 SGHTA and CDR2 FQGNSA. As DNA, the CDR3 is TGTGCCAGCAGCTTAGGGTCAGGGAGCACTGAAGCTTTCTTT. It is translated as CASSLGSGSTEAFF.

This clonotype has at least ten counts. The chain has TRBV7-6 and TRBJ2-3; 13 nucleotides align to TRBD2. J was trimmed by 0 bases and V by 5 bases; bases with no gene match: 5. From germline, CDR1 is SGHVS and CDR2 FNYEAQ. The CDR3 length is 17 residues. Here the CDR3 DNA reads TGTGCCAGCAGCCCTCGGACTAGCGGGGGCAGCACAGATACGCAGTATTTT. Its translation is CASSPRTSGGSTDTQYF.

The chain recombines TRBV7-9 with TRBJ2-5; the D gene could be TRBD1 or TRBD2 (5 bases each). This CDR3 is 12 amino acids long. Per germline, CDR1 SEHNR and CDR2 FQNEAQ (reference sequence). The germline V and J ends were trimmed by 5 bases and 6 bases, with 10 bases remaining between them. CDR3 sequence reads: CASSPRGQTQYF. The CDR3 bases are TGTGCCAGCAGCCCAAGGGGACAGACCCAGTACTTC.

This chain connects TRBV6-2 or TRBV6-3 to TRBJ2-1; 7 bases are a match to TRBD1. The CDR3 is 14 residues long. The germline V gene has CDR1 MNHEY and CDR2 SVGEGT. V dropped 7 bases and J dropped 6; count of bases not matched to a gene: 9. CDR3 sequence: CASTDREKGNEQFF. CDR3 coding DNA: TGTGCCAGCACCGACAGGGAAAAGGGCAATGAGCAGTTCTTC.

The DNA of the CDR3 is TGTGCCAGCAGTTCCACCGACAGGGGGCTCGCCGGGGAGCTGTTTTTT. Translating it yields CASSSTDRGLAGELFF. J is TRBJ2-2 and V is TRBV28; 10 bases agree with TRBD1. Germline values: CDR1 MDHEN, CDR2 SYDVKM. CDR3 length equals 16 residues. Trimming at V came to 4 bases and at J to 6 bases, leaving 8 bases not matched to a gene.

This chain joins TRBV7-2 and TRBJ1-2; TRBD1 agrees at 7 bases. V shed 5 bases and J 1 base; nucleotides not matched to a gene: 10. The length of the CDR3 is 16 residues. Germline V gene sequence: CDR1 SGHTA, CDR2 FQGNSA. The CDR3 DNA reads TGTGCCAGCAGCCCCGCCACAGGGGCCTTTAACTATGGCTACACCTTC. It is translated as CASSPATGAFNYGYTF. Full variable domain (rest looked up from reference TRBV7-2 and TRBJ1-2): GAGVSQSPSNKVTEKGKDVELRCDPISGHTALYWYRQSLGQGLEFLIYFQGNSAPDKSGLPSDRFSAERTGGSVSTLTIQRTQQEDSAVYLCASSPATGAFNYGYTFGSGTRLTVV.

The chain uses TRBV7-3 and TRBJ2-1, with TRBD2 matching 14 bases. The CDR3 is made up of 20 amino acids. Germline CDR1 and CDR2: SGHTA and FQGTGA. With 5 bases clipped from V and 6 bases from J, the junction kept 18 bases outside the gene matches. As DNA, the CDR3 is TGTGCCAGCAGCCCGGGACTAGCGGGGGCTAGCCTATCTCCTAGCAATGAGCAGTTCTTC. Translated: CASSPGLAGASLSPSNEQFF.

This sequence joins TRBV11-1 and TRBJ2-1; D could derive from TRBD1 or TRBD2 (5 bases each). Germline values: CDR1 SGHAT, CDR2 FQDESV (reference sequence). V lost 4 bases and J 5 bases, leaving 15 bases between the germline ends. The CDR3 length is 15 residues. Written as DNA, the CDR3 is TGTGCCAGCAGCTCAACCGGGACCTGGAACAATGAGCAGTTCTTC. It codes for CASSSTGTWNNEQFF.

This chain joins TRBV7-9 and TRBJ1-4; D unresolved. Germline V CDR1 and CDR2: SEHNR, FQNEAQ (reference sequence). The CDR3 runs to 14 residues. The ends were cut back, 5 bases at V and 7 bases at J, with 14 bases in the middle. The chain's CDR3 is CASSQGPGGEKLFF. The CDR3 region has the DNA TGTGCCAGCAGCCAAGGTCCGGGAGGTGAAAAACTGTTTTTT.

V and J are TRBV2 and TRBJ2-7, with unresolved D. Per germline, CDR1 SNHLY and CDR2 FYNNEI. The CDR3 sequence is 13 residues long. V was clipped by 3 bases and J by 7 bases, with 13 bases between them. The CDR3 reads CASSEEDLWEQYF. CDR3 DNA sequence: TGTGCCAGCAGTGAGGAAGACTTATGGGAGCAGTACTTC.

The chain carries TRBV7-3 and TRBJ2-1; a weak D match, TRBD1 (5 bases). This CDR3 spans 16 amino acids. Germline-derived CDR1 and CDR2 are SGHTA and FQGTGA. Trimming stripped 5 bases from V and 2 bases from J, with 16 bases between. CDR3 in amino acids: CASSPDGRATYNEQFF. CDR3 nucleotide sequence: TGTGCCAGCAGCCCCGATGGCAGGGCCACCTACAATGAGCAGTTCTTC.

The chain joins TRBV15 to TRBJ2-3; D perhaps matches TRBD2 (6 bases). The germline gives CDR1 LNHNV, CDR2 YYDKDF (reference sequence). The CDR3 spans 17 residues. V lost 4 bases and J lost 1, with 18 bases in between. CDR3 nucleotide sequence: TGTGCCACCAGCACCCCTCTGGTAGCGGCGGGCACAGATACGCAGTATTTT. It yields the protein CATSTPLVAAGTDTQYF.

A few counts support this clonotype. The chain combines TRBV28 with TRBJ1-1; D gene unclear. Germline V gene sequence: CDR1 MDHEN, CDR2 SYDVKM. The CDR3 is made up of 16 amino acids. The V and J ends lost 3 bases and 0 bases respectively, with 14 bases between them. The CDR3 nucleotides are TGTGCCAGCAGTTTGATCCCTCGGGTCATGAACACTGAAGCTTTCTTT. Its protein is CASSLIPRVMNTEAFF.

This clonotype showed up many times. V is TRBV11-2 and J is TRBJ2-4, with TRBD1 identical over 11 bases. The germline V gene encodes CDR1 SGHAT and CDR2 FQNNGV. The CDR3 sequence is 16 residues long. The V and J ends lost 2 bases and 6 bases, in that order; junction bases with no gene match: 6. The CDR3 nucleotides read TGTGCCAGCAGCTTATTCGGACAGGGGGCGAGAAACATTCAGTACTTC. Its translation is CASSLFGQGARNIQYF.

The chain couples TRBV4-3 to TRBJ2-5; TRBD2 matches 7 bases. The ends lost 4 bases at V and 5 bases at J; junction bases unmatched: 16. CDR1 is LGHNA and CDR2 is YSLEER in the germline V gene. CDR3 size: 17 residues. Here the CDR3 DNA reads TGCGCCAGCAGCCTCGGCGCGGGGGACCTGGCGGAGGAGACCCAGTACTTC. It yields the protein CASSLGAGDLAEETQYF.